A selection of T cell receptor beta chains follows, all from one sample in a study of blood T cell repertoires in COVID-19. Method: immunoSEQ multiplex PCR; TCRdb's copy keeps in-frame clones and lacks some. The data contain approximately 140,000 clones, 84% of them seen just once; the ten biggest clones take up approximately 9%. The sequencing sample was made of peripheral blood. These receptors were obtained from a woman older than 75 in a cohort sampled during active or convalescent COVID-19. Each CDR3 is given without its conserved first and last residue. Fields, in order: V gene, J gene, clone size, CDR3 protein. A row's size may be missing; if present it is once, few, many or a size class.

TRBV4-2	TRBJ1-6	.	ASSQADRDDSPLH
TRBV5-1	TRBJ1-1	few	ASSWTANTEAF
TRBV5-1	TRBJ1-2	.	ASSMRGQGGYGYT
TRBV12-3/TRBV12-4	TRBJ2-5	.	ASSLRTKETQY
TRBV6-1	TRBJ1-2	.	ASSENLEGLGGYT
TRBV4-2	TRBJ1-1	.	ASSQGRQENTEAF
TRBV12-5	TRBJ1-4	.	ASGDRVPNEKLF
TRBV5-5	TRBJ2-1	once	ASSLPYTGVNEQF
TRBV30	TRBJ2-5	few	AWSATGGIQTQY
TRBV5-1	TRBJ1-1	.	ASSSQGYEAF
TRBV3-1/TRBV3-2	TRBJ1-1	.	ASSHGQQGEAF
TRBV7-2	TRBJ2-1	.	ASSPRTSGGQPEQF
TRBV25-1	TRBJ1-4	once	ASSGIRGRGEKLF
TRBV7-9	TRBJ1-6	.	ASSSLTRGSPLH
TRBV7-3	TRBJ1-6	.	ASSLGGFNSPLH
TRBV5-1	TRBJ1-1	.	ASSQTGTEAF